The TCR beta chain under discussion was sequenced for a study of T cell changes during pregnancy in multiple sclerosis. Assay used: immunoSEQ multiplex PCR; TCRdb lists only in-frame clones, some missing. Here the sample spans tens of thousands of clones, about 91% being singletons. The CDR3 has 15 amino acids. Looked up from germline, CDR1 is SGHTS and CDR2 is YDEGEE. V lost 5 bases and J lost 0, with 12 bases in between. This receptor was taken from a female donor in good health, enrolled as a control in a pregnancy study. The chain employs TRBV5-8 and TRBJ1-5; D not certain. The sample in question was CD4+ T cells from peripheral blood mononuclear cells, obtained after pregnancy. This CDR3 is CASRSDTYSNQPQHF. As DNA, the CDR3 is TGTGCCAGCAGATCTGACACATATAGCAATCAGCCCCAGCATTTT. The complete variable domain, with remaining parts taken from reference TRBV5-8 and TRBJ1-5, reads EAGVTQSPTHLIKTRGQQATLRCSPISGHTSVYWYQQALGLGLQFLLWYDEGEERNRGNFPPRFSGRQFPNYSSELNVNALELEDSALYLCASRSDTYSNQPQHFGDGTRLSIL.